These 4 T cell receptor beta chains originate from one sample sequenced in a study of blood T cells in healthy people across ages. A J-beta primer mix and a sample-barcoded 5' primer were used in a second PCR of roughly 7 to 12 cycles. One entry per CDR3 protein results from TCRdb running MiXCR on the 5' RACE reads. The sample lists approximately 1.5 million distinct CDR3 sequences, 42% occurring once. Sequenced material: blood. These receptors all come from a young woman in good health.

The V gene is TRBV29-1, the J gene TRBJ1-2; D gene ambiguous. Germline V CDR1 and CDR2: SQVTM, ANQGSEA. CDR3 length equals 14 residues. V shed 3 bases and J shed 6 bases, with 17 bases lying between them. The CDR3 loop is CSVDQPGGYDGYTF. As DNA, the CDR3 is TGCAGCGTTGATCAGCCGGGAGGGTACGATGGCTACACCTTC. Combining the CDR3 with reference TRBV29-1 and TRBJ1-2 gives the whole variable domain SAVISQKPSRDICQRGTSLTIQCQVDSQVTMMFWYRQQPGQSLTLIATANQGSEATYESGFVIDKFPISRPNLTFSTLTVSNMSPEDSSIYLCSVDQPGGYDGYTFGSGTRLTVV.

This clonotype was observed a few times. This chain joins TRBV9 and TRBJ2-6; the D is unclear. The CDR3 contains 19 residues. The ends were cut back, 0 bases at V and 0 bases at J, with 16 bases in the middle. CDR1 and CDR2 from the germline V gene are SGDLS and YYNGEE. CDR3 nucleotides: TGTGCCAGCAGCGTAGAGGCAGCTTACCCTCCCTCTGGGGCCAACGTCCTGACTTTC. It encodes CASSVEAAYPPSGANVLTF. The variable domain in full, completed from reference TRBV9 and TRBJ2-6, reads DSGVTQTPKHLITATGQRVTLRCSPRSGDLSVYWYQQSLDQGLQFLIQYYNGEERAKGNILERFSAQQFPDLHSELNLSSLELGDSALYFCASSVEAAYPPSGANVLTFGAGSRLTVL.

This clonotype was seen a few times. The chain recombines TRBV5-1 with TRBJ2-5, with TRBD1 as a possible D gene (6 bases). Germline lookup yields CDR1 SGHRS and CDR2 YFSETQ. V lost 3 bases and J 2 bases, leaving 17 bases between the germline ends. This CDR3 spans 16 amino acids. CDR3 sequence reads: CASSSSNRDNQETQYF. CDR3 DNA: TGCGCCAGCAGCTCGAGCAACCGGGACAATCAAGAGACCCAGTACTTC.

The J gene is TRBJ1-5, the V gene TRBV7-2; 8 nucleotides line up with TRBD1. CDR3 size: 17 residues. V trimming: 6 bases; J trimming: 0 bases; junction bases outside the gene matches: 10. CDR1 is SGHTA, CDR2 FQGNSA, per germline. The CDR3 sequence: CASRASLTGVSNQPQHF. In nucleotides, the CDR3 is TGTGCCAGCAGGGCCAGCCTGACAGGGGTTAGCAATCAGCCCCAGCATTTT.